This T cell receptor beta chain was documented in a study of control samples from healthy donors and cancer patients. The data were produced by immunoSEQ multiplex PCR, yet TCRdb's version contains in-frame clones alone and is incomplete. The sample yields about 73,000 clones, 85% to 95% seen once. The sample taken for sequencing was blood. This clonotype was obtained from a woman aged 40 to 55 in good health.

The DNA of the CDR3 is TGTGCCAGCAGCCGGTGGACTGAAAAACTGTTTTTT. It specifies CASSRWTEKLFF. J is TRBJ1-4 and V is TRBV11-2; D is ambiguous. The V end lost 5 bases, the J end lost 7 bases, and 8 bases lay between the germline ends. This CDR3 comprises 12 residues. Looked up from germline, CDR1 is SGHAT and CDR2 is FQNNGV.